In this sample, the clone carrying this T cell receptor beta chain is large. Antigen specificity is unknown. This sample was included in a study of circulating CD8 cells and anti-PD-1 response in melanoma. Whole-study context: Every 2 weeks, patients got 3 mg/kg nivolumab intravenously. Response groups: complete/partial responders versus stable/progressive non-responders. Study-wide findings and caveats: Most experiments lacked replicates. PD-1 and DPOS subsets showed similar, higher clonality than DNEG.

Germline assignment: CDR1 MNHEY and CDR2 SMNVEV (reference sequence). V lost 5 bases to trimming and J lost 4 bases, with 18 bases between them. The CDR3 runs 15 residues. Each library started from roughly 15 ng of total RNA using the QIAseq Immune Repertoire TCR panel. A single record per CDR3 protein comes from TCRdb applying MiXCR to the reads. The sample holds 1,500 to 2,000 distinct CDR3 sequences; about 6.3% are singletons and the top ten take about 7.8%. Four subsets defined by PD-1 and/or TIGIT were sorted from live CD3+CD8+TCRalphabeta+ cells. The receptor comes from a human donor with melanoma. Sequenced material: CD8+ T cells from PBMCs, taken at baseline or after one month of anti-PD-1 therapy (not recorded which). V and J are TRBV27 and TRBJ2-7, with D maybe TRBD1 (5 bases). The CDR3 region has the DNA TGTGCCAGCAGTCCCTCCGACAGTGGGCGTTACGAGCAGTACTTC. This codes for CASSPSDSGRYEQYF.